This T cell receptor (beta chain) is drawn from a study of control samples from healthy donors and cancer patients. This clone was seen only a few times. The V end lost 4 bases, the J end lost 3 bases, and 10 bases lay between the germline ends. The germline V gene has CDR1 SGHKS and CDR2 YYEKEE (reference sequence). The CDR3 consists of 13 residues. TCRdb keeps only in-frame clones here, not all; method: immunoSEQ multiplex PCR. The sample has fewer than 130,000 clones, 85% to 90% seen once; the top ten hold around 3.5%. The sample consisted of PBMCs. This rearrangement joins TRBV5-5 to TRBJ1-1, with D unclear. The receptor was derived from a woman aged 55 to 70 with lung cancer. The CDR3 DNA reads as TGTGCCAGCAGCCGACAAGGAGACACTGAAGCTTTCTTT. Encoded protein: CASSRQGDTEAFF.